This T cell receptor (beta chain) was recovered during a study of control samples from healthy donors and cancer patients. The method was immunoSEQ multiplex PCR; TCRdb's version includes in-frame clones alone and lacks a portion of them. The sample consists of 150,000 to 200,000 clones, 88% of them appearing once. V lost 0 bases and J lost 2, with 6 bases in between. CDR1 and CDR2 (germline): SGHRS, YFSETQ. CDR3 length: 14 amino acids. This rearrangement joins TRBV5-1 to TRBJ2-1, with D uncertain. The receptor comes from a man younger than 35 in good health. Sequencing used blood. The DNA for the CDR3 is TGCGCCAGCAGCTTGGTTGGCGCCTACAATGAGCAGTTCTTC. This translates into CASSLVGAYNEQFF.